The rows below give T cell receptor beta chains drawn from one sample of a study of cytomegalovirus exposure and HLA in healthy donors. Data came from immunoSEQ multiplex PCR; TCRdb stores just in-frame clones and leaves some out. The sample consists of 100,000 to 150,000 clones, about 74% of them appearing once. The sequencing sample was made of PBMCs. These receptors all come from a male donor in good health and CMV-seronegative. Each CDR3 is given with its conserved first and last residue. D genes are given only for firm matches. Clone size appears in some rows only: once, few, many, or a class for an expanded clone.

>TRBV27|-|TRBJ1-2|-
TGTGCCAGCAGTTTAGGGCAGGGAACTGGCTACACCTTC
CASSLGQGTGYTF
>TRBV4-3|-|TRBJ2-3|TRBD2
TGCGCCAGCAGCCAAGAAAATCTAGCGGGAGCAAGCACAGATACGCAGTATTTT
CASSQENLAGASTDTQYF
>TRBV4-3|-|TRBJ1-1|-
TGCGCCAGCAGCCAAGCGGGCGCGGGGAGTCAAACTGAAGCTTTCTTT
CASSQAGAGSQTEAFF
>TRBV30|-|TRBJ2-3|-
TGTGCCTGGAGTTACAGCCTCACAGATACGCAGTATTTT
CAWSYSLTDTQYF
>TRBV28|few|TRBJ1-5|-
TGTGCCAGCAGTCCCCTCCAGCAGCCCCAGCATTTT
CASSPLQQPQHF
>TRBV9|-|TRBJ2-5|TRBD2
TGTGCCAGCAGCGGAGCCGGACTAGCGGGGTTGGAGACCCAGTACTTC
CASSGAGLAGLETQYF
>TRBV30|-|TRBJ2-5|-
TGTGCCTGGAGTGTTTGGACAGCTAGTCAAGAGACCCAGTACTTC
CAWSVWTASQETQYF
>TRBV21-1|-|TRBJ2-6|-
TGTGCCAGCAGCAACCCAGGGACAGAGGGTCTCCCTGGGGCCAACGTCCTGACTTTC
CASSNPGTEGLPGANVLTF
>TRBV4-1|-|TRBJ1-5|-
TGCGCCAGCAGCCAAGATGCAGGGATAAGCAATCAGCCCCAGCATTTT
CASSQDAGISNQPQHF
>TRBV4-1|-|TRBJ1-5|TRBD1
TGCGCCAGCAGCCAAGAAGTTCCGGGACAGCTCAATCAGCCCCAGCATTTT
CASSQEVPGQLNQPQHF
>TRBV4-2|-|TRBJ1-5|TRBD1
TGTGCCAGCAGCCAAACAAGACAGGGTGTTCAGCCCCAGCATTTT
CASSQTRQGVQPQHF
>TRBV7-9|-|TRBJ1-5|-
TGTGCCAGCAGCCCCCTCTCTAGCAATCAGCCCCAGCATTTT
CASSPLSSNQPQHF
>TRBV9|-|TRBJ1-6|-
TGTGCCAGCAGCGTAGGGCCCCAGAATTCACCCCTCCACTTT
CASSVGPQNSPLHF
>TRBV29-1|once|TRBJ2-2|-
TGCAGCGTCGACACAAACACCGGGGAGCTGTTTTTT
CSVDTNTGELFF
>TRBV11-2|-|TRBJ1-3|-
TGTGCCAGCAGCTTAATTCGGGGTAGAACTGGAAACACCATATATTTT
CASSLIRGRTGNTIYF
>TRBV6-5|-|TRBJ1-1|-
TGTGCCAGCAGTTACTCCCCCACAGGAATGAACACTGAAGCTTTCTTT
CASSYSPTGMNTEAFF
>TRBV21-1|-|TRBJ2-1|-
TGTGCCAGCAGGAGAGCTGGCGGGTTATACAATGAGCAGTTCTTC
CASRRAGGLYNEQFF
>TRBV4-2|few|TRBJ2-7|-
TGTGCCAGCAGCCAAGACAGGGGAAGGGCTAGAGGGTACGAGCAGTACTTC
CASSQDRGRARGYEQYF
>TRBV28|-|TRBJ2-7|-
TGTGCCAGTACTTTGGCAGGGGTCTACGAGCAGTACTTC
CASTLAGVYEQYF
>TRBV7-9|-|TRBJ2-7|TRBD1
TGTGCCAGCAGCTTAGCGGGACAGAGAGTCTACGAGCAGTACTTC
CASSLAGQRVYEQYF
>TRBV7-9|few|TRBJ2-7|TRBD1
TGTGCCAGCAGCTCGACAGGGGACTACGAGCAGTACTTC
CASSSTGDYEQYF
>TRBV9|few|TRBJ2-1|-
TGTGCCAGCAGCGTAGAGGGGGAGGGCGGTGGTGAGCAGTTCTTC
CASSVEGEGGGEQFF
>TRBV27|-|TRBJ1-3|-
TGTGCCCCCCCGGGGGTGAGGGGAAACACCATATATTTT
CAPPGVRGNTIYF
>TRBV5-1|-|TRBJ1-1|TRBD1
TGCGCCAGCAGCTTAGGCCACAGGGGGCCCAGCACTGAAGCTTTCTTT
CASSLGHRGPSTEAFF